These 30 T cell receptor beta chains were sequenced from one sample in a study of CD8 T cells in ankylosing spondylitis. Study-wide results and caveats: Roughly eight highly homologous variants made up a TCR beta motif, and this motif appeared characteristic of ankylosing spondylitis blood.

Their recognized antigens are unknown. TCRdb reanalysed the 5' RACE reads using MiXCR and keeps one entry per CDR3 protein. The sample lists around 480,000 distinct CDR3 sequences, about a sixth occurring once. The sequencing sample was made of blood, either unsorted or a sorted T cell fraction (not recorded which). These receptors came from a male donor with ankylosing spondylitis.

This clonotype was seen only a few times. The chain couples TRBV5-5 to TRBJ2-5; TRBD1 matches at 9 bases. CDR3 length equals 16 residues. The V and J ends lost 4 bases and 1 base, in that order; junction bases with no gene match: 8. Germline V gene sequence: CDR1 SGHKS, CDR2 YYEKEE (reference sequence). The CDR3 loop is CASSPGQGRSQETQYF. CDR3 nucleotides: TGTGCCAGCAGCCCGGGACAGGGAAGAAGCCAAGAGACCCAGTACTTC.

This clonotype appeared a few times. The rearrangement joins TRBV7-3 to TRBJ1-5; D is undetermined. Germline V lookup: CDR1 SGHTA, CDR2 FQGTGA. This CDR3 has 16 residues. The V and J ends lost 1 base and 12 bases respectively, with 22 bases between them. CDR3: CASSLICTCGRYCQHF. The CDR3 DNA sequence: TGTGCCAGCAGCTTAATATGTACGTGTGGCAGGTATTGCCAGCATTTT.

This clonotype has only a few counts. The chain combines TRBV27 with TRBJ2-2, with TRBD2 matching 7 bases. The CDR3 length is 15 residues. With 4 bases clipped from V and 6 bases from J, the junction kept 8 bases outside the gene matches. Germline CDR1 and CDR2: MNHEY and SMNVEV (reference sequence). CDR3 region: CASSSPAGRAGELFF. The CDR3 nucleotides are TGTGCCAGCAGTTCCCCGGCGGGGAGGGCCGGGGAGCTGTTTTTT.

The chain is built from TRBV12-3 or TRBV12-4 and TRBJ2-5, with D perhaps assigned TRBD1 or TRBD2 (6 bases each). The CDR3 has 15 amino acids. Trimming removed 6 bases at V and 3 bases at J, with 17 bases between. CDR3: CASRGGRPSEETQYF. The CDR3 nucleotides read TGTGCCAGCAGGGGGGGCCGCCCGTCGGAAGAGACCCAGTACTTC.

This clonotype was counted only a few times. The V call is TRBV10-3, the J call TRBJ1-5, with a tentative D call TRBD1 (5 bases). The CDR3 covers 15 residues. Germline V lookup: CDR1 ENHRY, CDR2 SYGVKD. V was trimmed by 3 bases and J by 2 bases, leaving 11 bases between them. CDR3 coding DNA: TGTGCCATCAGTGAAGGGCAGGGAGGCAATCAGCCCCAGCATTTT. Its translation is CAISEGQGGNQPQHF.

This clonotype was detected only a few times. The chain couples TRBV7-9 to TRBJ2-3; TRBD2 matches 8 bases. From germline, CDR1 is SEHNR and CDR2 FQNEAQ (reference sequence). The CDR3 length is 14 residues. J was trimmed by 1 base and V by 5 bases; bases with no gene match: 2. The CDR3 region has the DNA TGTGCCAGCAGCCCAGCGGGGGGCACAGATACGCAGTATTTT. Its protein product is CASSPAGGTDTQYF.

This clonotype was seen more than once but under ten times. The rearrangement joins TRBV3-1 to TRBJ2-7, with D unresolved. CDR1 LGHDT and CDR2 YNNKEL come from the germline V gene (reference sequence). This CDR3 has 12 residues. Trimming shortened V by 5 bases and J by 3 bases, and 8 bases separated the two germline ends. CDR3 protein: CASSLQHYEQYF. As DNA, the CDR3 is TGTGCCAGCAGCTTACAGCACTACGAGCAGTACTTC.

This clonotype was counted a few times. V usage is TRBV18 and J usage is TRBJ1-5, with TRBD1 matching over 7 bases. The length of the CDR3 is 17 residues. In germline, CDR1 is KGHSH, CDR2 LQKENI. The V and J ends lost 5 bases and 1 base, in that order; junction bases with no gene match: 11. In DNA, the CDR3 is TGTGCCAGCTCATACACTCCCCTGACAGGGAGCAATCAGCCCCAGCATTTT. As protein: CASSYTPLTGSNQPQHF.

The DNA for the CDR3 is TGTGCCACCGCCTTGACACTATATCAGCCCCAGCATTTT. It encodes CATALTLYQPQHF. V gene TRBV12-3 or TRBV12-4 combines with J gene TRBJ1-5; D gene unclear. The V gene lost 10 bases and the J gene lost 5 bases, with 15 bases spanning the gap. The CDR3 sequence is 13 residues long.

This clonotype appeared many times. This chain connects TRBV24-1 to TRBJ2-1; 9 positions agree with TRBD1. Germline CDR1 KGHDR, CDR2 SFDVKD. With 4 bases clipped from V and 8 bases from J, the junction kept 8 bases outside the gene matches. The CDR3 runs to 15 residues. CDR3 in DNA: TGTGCCACCAGTGACCCCGGGACAGGGTTGTATGAGCAGTTCTTC. It encodes CATSDPGTGLYEQFF.

This sequence joins TRBV12-3 or TRBV12-4 and TRBJ1-5; D is unclear. Trimming removed 11 bases from V and 0 bases from J, with 29 bases in between. The CDR3 has 19 amino acids. This CDR3 is CALSLGESGSVFSNQPQHF. The CDR3 coding sequence is TGTGCCCTCAGTTTAGGCGAGTCTGGTTCAGTCTTTAGCAATCAGCCCCAGCATTTT.

Written as DNA, the CDR3 is TGTGCCAGCAGCTCAACCGGGGGACGTGTTGGGGCTTTCTTT. As protein: CASSSTGGRVGAFF. The V call is TRBV7-3, the J call TRBJ1-1; a weak D match, TRBD1 (5 bases). Germline loops: CDR1 SGHTA, CDR2 FQGTGA. The CDR3 sequence is 14 residues long. V lost 4 bases to trimming and J lost 11 bases, with 20 bases between them.

The chain has TRBV9 and TRBJ1-5; D is perhaps TRBD1 (5 bases). The CDR3 totals 12 residues. V dropped 4 bases and J dropped 9 bases, with 11 bases sitting between them. Per the germline V gene, CDR1 is SGDLS and CDR2 is YYNGEE. CDR3 residues: CASSYNGGPQHF. The CDR3 DNA sequence: TGTGCCAGCAGCTATAACGGGGGGCCCCAGCATTTT.

The V gene is TRBV19, the J gene TRBJ2-3; the D is unclear. Germline assignment: CDR1 LNHDA and CDR2 SQIVND (reference sequence). The CDR3 runs to 15 residues. Trimming removed 0 bases from V and 3 bases from J, with 10 bases in between. CDR3 in amino acids: CASSIDTSTTDTQYF. CDR3 sequence (DNA): TGTGCCAGTAGTATAGATACCTCGACGACAGATACGCAGTATTTT.

This clonotype was seen at least ten times. The chain combines TRBV29-1 with TRBJ2-5; 8 nucleotides line up with TRBD1. This CDR3 is built from 15 residues. Germline CDR1 is SQVTM and CDR2 is ANQGSEA. After removal of 5 bases from V and 4 bases from J, the junction contained 12 bases not matched to a gene. The CDR3 loop is CSVHSGRGRTETQYF. CDR3 nucleotide sequence: TGCAGCGTTCACTCAGGCAGGGGGCGCACAGAGACCCAGTACTTC.

This chain connects TRBV3-1 to TRBJ1-1; D not resolved. V was pared by 1 base and J by 6 bases, with 9 bases between. This CDR3 region has 13 residues. Germline CDR1 and CDR2: LGHDT and YNNKEL (reference sequence). Written as DNA, the CDR3 is TGTGCCAGCAGCCAAGGCGTATGGGCTGAAGCTTTCTTT. Protein: CASSQGVWAEAFF.

The chain carries TRBV6-5 and TRBJ1-2; weak D call: TRBD1 (5 bases). This CDR3 has 12 residues. The V and J ends lost 8 bases and 4 bases respectively, with 11 bases between them. Germline CDR1 is MNHEY and CDR2 is SVGAGI. DNA of the CDR3: TGTGCCAGCGGGAAGGGGATCTATGGCTACACCTTC. Translating gives CASGKGIYGYTF.

In this sample, this clonotype turned up a few times. The V gene is TRBV7-9, the J gene TRBJ2-1, with 10 bases identical to TRBD2. The CDR3 sequence is 15 residues long. Per the germline V gene, CDR1 is SEHNR and CDR2 is FQNEAQ (reference sequence). Trimming took 7 bases from V and 6 from J; bases not matched to a gene: 9. The DNA of the CDR3 is TGTGCCAGCAAGGGTAGCGGGAGGAGTGGCAATGAGCAGTTCTTC. Its translation: CASKGSGRSGNEQFF.

This clonotype turned up a few times. This sequence joins TRBV5-1 and TRBJ1-4; the D is unclear. The CDR3 consists of 17 residues. Trimming shortened V by 0 bases and J by 0 bases, and 12 bases separated the two germline ends. Germline V lookup: CDR1 SGHRS, CDR2 YFSETQ. This CDR3 reads CASSLGRNLATNEKLFF. CDR3 nucleotide sequence: TGCGCCAGCAGCTTGGGCCGCAACCTGGCAACTAATGAAAAACTGTTTTTT.

The V call is TRBV20-1, the J call TRBJ2-1, with 11 bases that match TRBD2. Germline CDR1 is DFQATT and CDR2 is SNEGSKA (reference sequence). There are 16 residues in the CDR3. Trimming took 4 bases from V and 4 from J; bases not matched to a gene: 9. This chain's CDR3 is CSATPPGLAAYNEQFF. CDR3 bases: TGCAGTGCTACTCCACCGGGACTAGCGGCATACAATGAGCAGTTCTTC.

This clonotype was picked up a small number of times. The chain recombines TRBV20-1 with TRBJ2-7; D assignment may be TRBD1 or TRBD2 (5 bases each). The CDR3 sequence is 12 residues long. Per the germline V gene, CDR1 is DFQATT and CDR2 is SNEGSKA (reference sequence). Deletions cut 6 bases from V and 2 bases from J, with 11 bases between. The CDR3 spells CSAWGNTYEQYF. DNA of the CDR3: TGCAGTGCCTGGGGGAACACCTACGAGCAGTACTTC.

Only a few counts were recorded for this clonotype. V usage is TRBV29-1 and J usage is TRBJ1-4; the D gene is possibly TRBD1 (6 bases). With 0 bases removed from V and 5 bases from J, the gap between germline ends came to 10 bases. CDR1 is SQVTM, CDR2 ANQGSEA, per germline. CDR3 length: 14 amino acids. CDR3 sequence reads: CSVEEGARNEKLFF. CDR3 nucleotides: TGCAGCGTTGAAGAGGGGGCACGAAATGAAAAACTGTTTTTT.

This clonotype has a handful of counts. The CDR3 is CASSWTGVGEQYF. The CDR3 DNA is TGTGCCAGCAGCTGGACAGGGGTCGGCGAGCAGTACTTC. V and J are TRBV7-3 and TRBJ2-7, with TRBD1 identical over 9 bases. Germline trimming cut 4 bases from V and 6 bases from J; bases unmatched to any gene: 4. Germline V gene sequence: CDR1 SGHTA, CDR2 FQGTGA. The CDR3 spans 13 residues.

This chain links TRBV6-1 with TRBJ1-1; 7 bases line up with TRBD1. V was pared by 9 bases and J by 0 bases, with 13 bases of the junction left unmatched. The CDR3 loop spans 16 amino acids. CDR1 and CDR2 from the germline V gene are MNHNS and SASEGT. The DNA for the CDR3 is TGTGCCAGTCTTTCCAGGGGGTTTATGGTGAACACTGAAGCTTTCTTT. Translated, it gives CASLSRGFMVNTEAFF.

The chain uses TRBV5-5 and TRBJ2-5; 8 nucleotides align to TRBD2. The CDR3 is 15 amino acids. Trimming at V came to 4 bases and at J to 1 base, leaving 6 bases not matched to a gene. The germline CDR1 and CDR2 sequences are SGHKS and YYEKEE (reference sequence). The CDR3 region is CASSGVAGTQETQYF. The DNA for the CDR3 is TGTGCCAGCAGCGGGGTAGCGGGAACCCAAGAGACCCAGTACTTC.

This clonotype appeared many times. The chain links TRBV5-1 to TRBJ2-7, with 9 bases aligning to TRBD2. The CDR3 is 15 residues long. V trimming: 5 bases; J trimming: 1 base; junction bases outside the gene matches: 7. CDR1 is SGHRS, CDR2 YFSETQ, per germline. This chain's CDR3 is CASRVATSGSYEQYF. In nucleotides, the CDR3 is TGCGCCAGCAGGGTCGCGACTAGCGGTTCCTACGAGCAGTACTTC.

The chain combines TRBV20-1 with TRBJ2-5; 7 bases match TRBD1. V lost 3 bases, J lost 5 bases, and 12 bases stayed unmatched. The CDR3 length is 15 residues. CDR1 is DFQATT, CDR2 SNEGSKA, per germline (reference sequence). CDR3 in amino acids: CSASPTGAVLETQYF. The DNA for the CDR3 is TGCAGTGCTAGCCCCACAGGGGCCGTCTTGGAGACCCAGTACTTC.

This clonotype was recorded at least ten times. The chain combines TRBV12-3 or TRBV12-4 with TRBJ1-2; the D gene is possibly TRBD1 (5 bases). V was cut by 6 bases and J by 1 base, with 12 bases left in between. The CDR3 length is 14 residues. The CDR3 is CASSRTGSNYGYTF. The CDR3 DNA reads as TGTGCCAGCAGCCGTACAGGCAGTAACTATGGCTACACCTTC.

The V gene is TRBV20-1, the J gene TRBJ2-7; 13 bases align to TRBD2. Germline values: CDR1 DFQATT, CDR2 SNEGSKA (reference sequence). V gave up 6 bases and J gave up 5 bases; unmatched junction bases: 13. The CDR3 length is 16 residues. The CDR3 coding sequence is TGCAGTGCCCTAAAGGGTGTTGGACTAGCGGGAGACGAGCAGTACTTC. Encoded protein: CSALKGVGLAGDEQYF.

The chain links TRBV18 to TRBJ1-1; D may be TRBD1 (5 bases). V was pared by 0 bases and J by 0 bases, with 11 bases between. Germline assignment: CDR1 KGHSH and CDR2 LQKENI. This CDR3 contains 16 residues. For the CDR3, the DNA is TGTGCCAGCTCACCACCGAGTCAGGGCCTGAACACTGAAGCTTTCTTT. The encoded protein is CASSPPSQGLNTEAFF.